This T cell receptor (beta chain) was identified in a study of OX40 agonist ivuxolimab in advanced cancers. Study as a whole: Patients received the agonistic anti-OX40 (CD134) antibody ivuxolimab. The dose-escalation cohort was about 80% male, with a mean age of about 56 years, ranging roughly 23 to 79. General study points: Relatively little clonal expansion, among the lowest observed, appeared in partial responders at 0.1-3.0 mg/kg. Expanded clones tended on average to be more numerous among CD8+ T cells than CD4+.

TCRdb's copy holds only in-frame clones and misses some; the assay was immunoSEQ multiplex PCR. The sample comprises roughly 51,000 clones, roughly 88% of which are singletons, and around 10% rests with the top ten. Points on this clone: The antigen remains unidentified.

This receptor was identified in an adult with an advanced solid tumor such as melanoma, head and neck, liver or kidney cancer. The sequencing here drew on CD4+ or CD8+ T cells sorted from blood, taken in a trial of the OX40 agonist ivuxolimab.

The CDR3 reads CASSLSRGSTEAFF. DNA of the CDR3: TGTGCCAGCAGTTTATCTCGTGGAAGCACTGAAGCTTTCTTT. This chain links TRBV27 with TRBJ1-1, with no clear D. The CDR3 is 14 residues long. Germline V CDR1 and CDR2: MNHEY, SMNVEV (reference sequence). The V gene lost 0 bases and the J gene lost 4 bases, with 9 bases spanning the gap.